Listed below are T cell receptor beta chains from one sample, sequenced in a study of sequential checkpoint blockade in melanoma. The table came from immunoSEQ multiplex PCR; TCRdb's copy has only in-frame clones and leaves some out. Of approximately 10,000 clones listed, more than 60% are singletons. Sequenced here: CD8+ T cells sorted from blood (inferred from file names), sampled from a patient given nivolumab and ipilimumab in sequence. These receptors were obtained from a human donor with melanoma. Each CDR3 is given with its conserved first and last residue. D genes are given only for firm matches. Clone size is shown for a subset of rows, as once, few, many or a class of expanded clone.

TRBJ2-7,TRBV30,.,.,CAWSWGRTYEQYF,TGTGCCTGGAGTTGGGGGAGGACCTACGAGCAGTACTTC
TRBJ1-1,TRBV4-2,TRBD1,.,CASSHNRGQNTEAFF,TGTGCCAGCAGCCATAACAGGGGGCAGAACACTGAAGCTTTCTTT
TRBJ2-5,TRBV5-4,TRBD2,.,CASSFQGGVETQYF,TGTGCCAGCAGCTTTCAGGGAGGGGTAGAGACCCAGTACTTC
TRBJ2-7,TRBV5-6,TRBD2,once,CASSSSGLAGLNF,TGTGCCAGCAGCTCCTCCGGACTAGCGGGACTTAACTTC
TRBJ2-7,TRBV6-1,.,few,CARSPGDLYEQYF,TGTGCCAGAAGCCCGGGAGACTTGTACGAGCAGTACTTC
TRBJ2-7,TRBV7-9,TRBD2,.,CASRPELAGATYEQYF,TGTGCCAGCAGACCAGAACTAGCGGGGGCTACCTACGAGCAGTACTTC
TRBJ2-3,TRBV28,.,.,CASSFTPGTDTQYF,TGTGCCAGCAGTTTTACCCCCGGTACGGATACGCAGTATTTT
TRBJ2-5,TRBV4-1,TRBD2,.,CASSQEGVAGVETQYF,TGCGCCAGCAGCCAAGAGGGGGTAGCGGGAGTTGAGACCCAGTACTTC
TRBJ2-5,TRBV4-2,.,.,CASSQKIGGSGTLTETQYF,TGTGCCAGCAGCCAAAAGATCGGGGGCAGCGGGACCCTGACAGAGACCCAGTACTTC
TRBJ2-1,TRBV4-1,TRBD2,.,CASSQPGLAGDNEQFF,TGCGCCAGCAGCCAACCGGGACTAGCGGGAGATAATGAGCAGTTCTTC
TRBJ2-3,TRBV13,TRBD1,.,CASSARDRTTDTQYF,TGTGCCAGCAGCGCGCGGGACAGGACCACAGATACGCAGTATTTT
TRBJ2-7,TRBV7-3,TRBD2,.,CASSLGLAGPLEQYF,TGTGCCAGCAGCCTCGGACTAGCGGGACCCCTCGAGCAGTACTTC
TRBJ2-1,TRBV4-1,TRBD2,.,CASSLRAGDLNEQFF,TGCGCCAGCAGCCTTAGGGCGGGAGATCTCAATGAGCAGTTCTTC
TRBJ2-1,TRBV9,TRBD2,.,CASSATGTTLPYNEQFF,TGTGCCAGCAGCGCCACCGGGACTACCCTCCCATACAATGAGCAGTTCTTC
TRBJ2-7,TRBV4-2,TRBD1,.,CASSQEGGLSSYEQYF,TGTGCCAGCAGCCAAGAAGGGGGCTTAAGCTCCTACGAGCAGTACTTC
TRBJ2-1,TRBV13,TRBD2,.,CASSFNGLALNEQFF,TGTGCCAGCAGTTTCAACGGACTAGCCTTGAATGAGCAGTTCTTC
TRBJ1-2,TRBV27,TRBD1,few,CASSPIGSGGNYGYTF,TGTGCCAGCAGTCCAATAGGATCAGGGGGGAACTATGGCTACACCTTC
TRBJ2-1,TRBV27,.,.,CASSFFSGNEQFF,TGTGCCAGCAGTTTTTTTTCCGGCAATGAGCAGTTCTTC
TRBJ1-1,TRBV19,.,.,CASTMGGTEAFF,TGTGCCTCGACCATGGGGGGCACTGAAGCTTTCTTT
TRBJ1-5,TRBV28,TRBD1,once,CASSIRTDRGRGQPQHF,TGTGCCAGCAGTATACGAACGGACAGGGGTAGAGGGCAGCCCCAGCATTTT
TRBJ2-2,TRBV15,TRBD1,.,CATSSDRATGELFF,TGTGCCACCAGCAGCGACAGGGCCACCGGGGAGCTGTTTTTT
TRBJ2-7,TRBV7-9,TRBD2,.,CASSSVAGVGSYEQYF,TGTGCCAGCAGCTCGGTAGCGGGAGTGGGCTCCTACGAGCAGTACTTC
TRBJ2-1,TRBV7-3,.,.,CASSLNIDFSEQFF,TGTGCCAGCAGCTTAAATATAGACTTTTCTGAGCAGTTCTTC
TRBJ1-1,TRBV27,TRBD1,.,CASRDREGTEAFF,TGTGCCAGCAGGGACAGGGAGGGAACTGAAGCTTTCTTT
TRBJ1-1,TRBV30,.,.,CAWSSGNTEAFF,TGTGCCTGGAGTTCAGGGAACACTGAAGCTTTCTTT
TRBJ1-5,TRBV27,.,few,CASSSNPSTAQPQHF,TGTGCCAGCAGTTCCAACCCCTCAACAGCACAGCCCCAGCATTTT
TRBJ1-1,TRBV5-4,.,.,CASSLGQENTEAFF,TGTGCCAGCAGCTTGGGACAGGAGAACACTGAAGCTTTCTTT
TRBJ2-7,TRBV13,TRBD2,.,CASSRQVGRGRNYEQYF,TGTGCCAGCAGCCGACAAGTTGGGCGGGGGAGAAACTACGAGCAGTACTTC
TRBJ2-7,TRBV7-3,.,.,CASSFLATHVSYEQYF,TGTGCCAGCAGCTTCCTAGCAACCCACGTCAGCTACGAGCAGTACTTC
TRBJ2-5,TRBV27,.,.,CASSFNSQETQYF,TGTGCCAGCAGTTTCAACAGCCAAGAGACCCAGTACTTC
TRBJ1-4,TRBV13,TRBD1,.,CASSGGQGRDTTNEKLFF,TGTGCCAGCAGCGGGGGACAGGGGCGGGATACAACTAATGAAAAACTGTTTTTT
TRBJ2-2,TRBV29-1,TRBD2,once,CSVHPTSGGTGELFF,TGCAGCGTCCATCCTACTAGCGGGGGGACCGGGGAGCTGTTTTTT
TRBJ2-3,TRBV5-1,.,few,CASSLVGSVTTDTQYF,TGCGCCAGCAGCTTGGTGGGCTCGGTAACAACAGATACGCAGTATTTT
TRBJ2-5,TRBV19,TRBD2,.,CASSIRSSGQETQYF,TGTGCCAGTAGTATTCGGTCTAGCGGCCAAGAGACCCAGTACTTC
TRBJ1-2,TRBV28,.,.,CASSPQAGMGGSGWYGYTF,TGTGCCAGCAGTCCCCAGGCGGGTATGGGGGGTTCGGGCTGGTATGGCTACACCTTC
TRBJ2-7,TRBV27,.,.,CASSLIDSYEQYF,TGTGCCAGCAGTTTAATCGACAGCTACGAGCAGTACTTC
TRBJ1-2,TRBV25-1,TRBD1,.,CASTAGGWDYGYTF,TGTGCCAGCACCGCAGGGGGTTGGGACTATGGCTACACCTTC
TRBJ2-7,TRBV27,TRBD2,.,CASSWTSGDYEQYF,TGTGCCAGCAGTTGGACTAGCGGAGATTACGAGCAGTACTTC
TRBJ2-7,TRBV5-6,.,.,CASSLRSSYEQYF,TGTGCCAGCAGCTTGAGGAGCTCCTACGAGCAGTACTTC
TRBJ2-7,TRBV4-3,.,.,CASSRQDRRNEQYF,TGCGCCAGCAGCCGACAGGATCGCCGGAACGAGCAGTACTTC
TRBJ2-2,TRBV4-2,TRBD2,.,CASSQDSGLASGELFF,TGTGCCAGCAGCCAAGATTCGGGACTAGCATCCGGGGAGCTGTTTTTT
TRBJ2-1,TRBV7-8,TRBD2,.,CASRPSGTSGRPRSSYNEQFF,TGTGCCAGCCGCCCCTCCGGGACTAGCGGGAGGCCGCGGAGCTCCTACAATGAGCAGTTCTTC
TRBJ1-2,TRBV28,TRBD1,once,CASSSGTGVIVAVANYGYTF,TGTGCCAGCAGTTCCGGGACAGGGGTCATAGTAGCTGTGGCTAACTATGGCTACACCTTC
TRBJ1-3,TRBV30,.,.,CAWTNSGNTIYF,TGTGCCTGGACTAATTCTGGAAACACCATATATTTT
TRBJ2-2,TRBV9,.,.,CASSVSYRNTGELFF,TGTGCCAGCAGCGTATCGTACAGAAACACCGGGGAGCTGTTTTTT
TRBJ2-1,TRBV18,TRBD1,.,CASSPGQGYREQFF,TGTGCCAGCTCACCGGGACAGGGCTACAGGGAGCAGTTCTTC
TRBJ2-2,TRBV19,TRBD1,.,CASSISQGAASGELFF,TGTGCCAGTAGTATAAGTCAGGGGGCCGCCTCCGGGGAGCTGTTTTTT
TRBJ1-2,TRBV19,TRBD1,.,CASSPWTGYGYTF,TGTGCCAGTAGTCCCTGGACAGGCTATGGCTACACCTTC
TRBJ1-1,TRBV30,.,.,CAWTKEGWEAFF,TGTGCCTGGACAAAAGAGGGATGGGAAGCTTTCTTT
TRBJ1-4,TRBV5-6,.,.,CASSFREEKLFF,TGTGCCAGCAGCTTTCGTGAGGAAAAACTGTTTTTT
TRBJ1-2,TRBV6-1,TRBD1,.,CASSEGETGQGYTF,TGTGCCAGCAGTGAAGGGGAGACAGGGCAGGGCTACACCTTC
TRBJ2-3,TRBV28,.,.,CASSLQSSTDTQYF,TGTGCCAGCAGTTTGCAGTCTAGCACAGATACGCAGTATTTT